These 6 T cell receptor beta chains came from one sample sequenced in a study of blood T cell repertoires in COVID-19. The method was immunoSEQ multiplex PCR; TCRdb's version includes in-frame clones alone and lacks a portion of them. The data show approximately 130,000 clones, more than 75% seen once. The sample was peripheral blood. The receptor set was obtained from a woman between 50 and 59 years old with acute or convalescent COVID-19.

V usage is TRBV11-2 and J usage is TRBJ2-7, with a weak D call TRBD1 (6 bases). Looked up from germline, CDR1 is SGHAT and CDR2 is FQNNGV. The CDR3 spans 14 residues. V was trimmed by 6 bases and J by 4 bases, leaving 16 bases between them. CDR3 in DNA: TGTGCCAGCAGTCGACAGGTGGATAGTTACGAGCAGTACTTC. Encoded protein: CASSRQVDSYEQYF.

V and J are TRBV29-1 and TRBJ2-1; D is unresolved. The CDR3 spans 10 residues. V lost 4 bases and J lost 13, with 11 bases in between. Germline V CDR1 and CDR2: SQVTM, ANQGSEA. Here the CDR3 reads CSVGVPEQFF. CDR3 nucleotides: TGCAGCGTTGGAGTACCTGAACAGTTCTTC.

This chain connects TRBV20-1 to TRBJ2-1; the match to TRBD2 covers 13 bases. The V gene end was trimmed by 3 bases and the J gene end by 10 bases; junction bases not matched to a gene: 9. CDR1 and CDR2 from the germline V gene are DFQATT and SNEGSKA (reference sequence). This CDR3 region has 15 residues. In DNA, the CDR3 is TGCAGTGCTAGTTCCACTAGCGGGGGGGCCCGAGAGCAGTTCTTC. Its translation: CSASSTSGGAREQFF.

J is TRBJ1-1 and V is TRBV7-2; D might be TRBD1 (6 bases). This CDR3 has 13 residues. The V and J ends lost 7 bases and 1 base respectively, with 10 bases between them. Germline V gene lookup returns CDR1 SGHTA and CDR2 FQGNSA. The CDR3: CASTWGRNTEAFF. CDR3 in DNA: TGTGCCAGCACCTGGGGGCGGAACACTGAAGCTTTCTTT. Full variable domain (missing parts from reference TRBV7-2 and TRBJ1-1): GAGVSQSPSNKVTEKGKDVELRCDPISGHTALYWYRQSLGQGLEFLIYFQGNSAPDKSGLPSDRFSAERTGGSVSTLTIQRTQQEDSAVYLCASTWGRNTEAFFGQGTRLTVV.

This chain connects TRBV5-4 to TRBJ2-1, with 7 bases aligning to TRBD2. CDR3 length: 17 residues. CDR1 and CDR2 (germline): SGHNT, YYREEE (reference sequence). Trimming cost V 4 bases and J 4 bases; bases outside gene matches: 14. This chain's CDR3 is CASSGGRERNLYNEQFF. CDR3 sequence (DNA): TGTGCCAGCAGCGGCGGGCGGGAGCGGAATCTTTACAATGAGCAGTTCTTC.

The V and J genes are TRBV25-1 and TRBJ1-3; maybe TRBD1 (6 bases). The CDR3 length is 15 residues. Per the germline V gene, CDR1 is MGHDK and CDR2 is SYGVNS. With 1 base removed from V and 4 bases from J, the gap between germline ends came to 11 bases. CDR3 nucleotides: TGTGCCAGCAGTGAATGGGGGGGGCCCGGAAACACCATATATTTT. Amino acid sequence: CASSEWGGPGNTIYF. Full variable domain (rest looked up from reference TRBV25-1 and TRBJ1-3): EADIYQTPRYLVIGTGKKITLECSQTMGHDKMYWYQQDPGMELHLIHYSYGVNSTEKGDLSSESTVSRIRTEHFPLTLESARPSHTSQYLCASSEWGGPGNTIYFGEGSWLTVV.